The rows below give T cell receptor beta chains drawn from one sample of a study of shared clonotypes between healthy human individuals. Method: immunoSEQ multiplex PCR; TCRdb's copy keeps in-frame clones and lacks some. The sample consists of 1,500,000 or so clones, approximately 98.5% of them appearing once. Sequenced input: naive CD4+ T cells sorted from blood. Every receptor here comes from a man aged 25-45 years in good health. Both conserved end residues are trimmed from each CDR3. The D gene is left open where the match is weak.

J: TRBJ2-5
D: TRBD2
V: TRBV15
CDR3: ATSRGRWGLGVEETQY

J: TRBJ2-5
D: TRBD2
V: TRBV5-4
CDR3: ASSLGGTSGSGTQY

J: TRBJ2-1
D: -
V: TRBV5-1
CDR3: ASSLAVSSYNEQF

J: TRBJ2-2
D: TRBD2
V: TRBV27
CDR3: ASSFLGLAGLGGELF

J: TRBJ2-7
D: TRBD2
V: TRBV19
CDR3: ASSRPGLAGGPSYEQY

J: TRBJ2-1
D: TRBD2
V: TRBV29-1
CDR3: SVDGLAGAEQF

J: TRBJ2-3
D: -
V: TRBV6-1
CDR3: ASSTSGTQY

J: TRBJ2-7
D: TRBD1
V: TRBV6-6
CDR3: ASSSRDRGAYEQY

J: TRBJ2-4
D: -
V: TRBV29-1
CDR3: SVWDDKNIQY

J: TRBJ1-5
D: -
V: TRBV27
CDR3: ASSFTANQPQH

J: TRBJ2-5
D: -
V: TRBV2
CDR3: ASSAGLQETQY

J: TRBJ1-2
D: -
V: TRBV5-6
CDR3: ASSLFGPGPYGYT

J: TRBJ2-2
D: TRBD2
V: TRBV18
CDR3: ASSPREGNTGELF

J: TRBJ1-1
D: -
V: TRBV11-2
CDR3: ASSLEFWGSNTEAF

J: TRBJ1-1
D: -
V: TRBV5-4
CDR3: ASSWGGVGTEAF

J: TRBJ2-1
D: -
V: TRBV4-3
CDR3: ASSQLLSYNEQF

J: TRBJ2-7
D: -
V: TRBV21-1
CDR3: ASSKEGRVEPYEQY

J: TRBJ2-2
D: -
V: TRBV11-2
CDR3: ASSWVLYTGELF

J: TRBJ2-7
D: -
V: TRBV18
CDR3: ASSRDFSYEQY

J: TRBJ2-5
D: -
V: TRBV18
CDR3: ASSPVRGGETQY

J: TRBJ2-6
D: TRBD1
V: TRBV15
CDR3: ATSRDAGGAFGYIGANVLT

J: TRBJ1-1
D: -
V: TRBV28
CDR3: ASSSHGGLTEAF

J: TRBJ1-5
D: -
V: TRBV7-2
CDR3: ASSLEGGQPQH

J: TRBJ1-3
D: -
V: TRBV10-3
CDR3: AISESFKGPHSGNTIY